Presented here are 8 T cell receptor beta chains from one specimen sequenced in a study of T cells in narcolepsy. The assay was immunoSEQ multiplex PCR, and TCRdb's table has in-frame clones only and misses some. The sample carries about 29,000 clones, over 75% recorded once. The material sequenced was memory (CD45RA-) CD4+ T cells from blood. The source of these receptors is a human donor in good health.

The chain joins TRBV29-1 to TRBJ1-1; D is uncertain. V was pared by 6 bases and J by 1 base, with 12 bases between. Germline lookup yields CDR1 SQVTM and CDR2 ANQGSEA. The CDR3 is 13 residues long. DNA of the CDR3: TGCAGCGTCGCACTGACGGGGAACACTGAAGCTTTCTTT. Its translation is CSVALTGNTEAFF.

This clone was recorded only once. The chain carries TRBV11-2 and TRBJ2-7; D might be TRBD1 (6 bases). CDR1 is SGHAT, CDR2 FQNNGV, per germline. V shed 5 bases and J shed 6 bases, with 17 bases lying between them. This CDR3 comprises 14 residues. The CDR3 DNA sequence: TGTGCCAGCAGCCCCTCGATGGGGGCAAGCGAGCAGTACTTC. This translates into CASSPSMGASEQYF.

This clone was seen a single time. The V gene is TRBV28, the J gene TRBJ1-4, with 11 bases lining up with TRBD1. The CDR3 totals 14 residues. The V gene's germline CDR1 is MDHEN and CDR2 SYDVKM. V trimming: 5 bases; J trimming: 5 bases; junction bases outside the gene matches: 1. CDR3 coding DNA: TGTGCCAGCAGTGGGACAGGGGGGAATGAAAAACTGTTTTTT. Its translation: CASSGTGGNEKLFF.

This chain joins TRBV4-3 and TRBJ1-4; D ambiguous. CDR3 length: 16 amino acids. The germline V gene has CDR1 LGHNA and CDR2 YSLEER. Between the trimmed V and J ends, which lost 0 bases and 0 bases, there was a span of 8 bases. CDR3 sequence: CASSQDPPSTNEKLFF. DNA for the CDR3: TGCGCCAGCAGCCAAGATCCCCCGTCAACTAATGAAAAACTGTTTTTT.

The chain's CDR3 is CASSLPESSYEQYF. In nucleotides, the CDR3 is TGCGCCAGCAGCTTGCCGGAGAGCTCCTACGAGCAGTACTTC. The chain couples TRBV5-1 to TRBJ2-7; no clear D. Trimming stripped 1 base from V and 0 bases from J, with 8 bases between. The CDR3 spans 14 residues. The germline gives CDR1 SGHRS, CDR2 YFSETQ.

This clone has only one observation. J is TRBJ1-2 and V is TRBV9; TRBD1 aligns across 11 bases. Germline assignment: CDR1 SGDLS and CDR2 YYNGEE. The CDR3 runs to 16 residues. V gave up 3 bases and J gave up 5 bases; unmatched junction bases: 9. CDR3 residues: CASSASGTGGPYGYTF. The DNA of the CDR3 is TGTGCCAGCAGCGCCTCCGGGACAGGGGGTCCTTATGGCTACACCTTC.

V and J are TRBV5-6 and TRBJ2-3; TRBD2 matches at 9 bases. V gave up 4 bases and J gave up 3 bases; unmatched junction bases: 9. This CDR3 contains 16 residues. Germline-derived CDR1 and CDR2 are SGHDT and YYEEEE. CDR3 sequence (DNA): TGTGCCAGCAGCCTGGGACCTAGCGGGGAAACAGATACGCAGTATTTT. This encodes CASSLGPSGETDTQYF.

The J gene is TRBJ2-2, the V gene TRBV4-3; no firm D call. CDR1 LGHNA and CDR2 YSLEER come from the germline V gene. The CDR3 spans 15 residues. Trimming took 0 bases from V and 5 from J, leaving 10 bases between them. CDR3 region: CASSQDSYTTGELFF. The CDR3 DNA follows: TGCGCCAGCAGCCAAGACAGCTATACTACCGGGGAGCTGTTTTTT.